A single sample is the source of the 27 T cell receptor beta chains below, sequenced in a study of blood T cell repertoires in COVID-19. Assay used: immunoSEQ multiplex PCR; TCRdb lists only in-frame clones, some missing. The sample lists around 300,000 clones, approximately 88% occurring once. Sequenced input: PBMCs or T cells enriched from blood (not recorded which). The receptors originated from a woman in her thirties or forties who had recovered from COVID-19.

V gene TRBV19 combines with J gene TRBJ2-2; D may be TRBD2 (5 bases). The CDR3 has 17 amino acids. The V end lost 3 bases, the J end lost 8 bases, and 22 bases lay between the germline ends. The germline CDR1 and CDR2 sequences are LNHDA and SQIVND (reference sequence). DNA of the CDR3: TGTGCCAGTAGTATGTCCCTCGGGGTCGGCCTCGGAGGGGAGCTGTTTTTT. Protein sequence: CASSMSLGVGLGGELFF.

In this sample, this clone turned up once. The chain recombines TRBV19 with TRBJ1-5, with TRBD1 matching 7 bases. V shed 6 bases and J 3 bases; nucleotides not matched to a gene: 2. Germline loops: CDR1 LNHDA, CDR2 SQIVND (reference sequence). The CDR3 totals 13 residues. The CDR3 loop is CASSTGANQPQHF. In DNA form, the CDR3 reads TGTGCCAGTAGCACAGGGGCCAATCAGCCCCAGCATTTT.

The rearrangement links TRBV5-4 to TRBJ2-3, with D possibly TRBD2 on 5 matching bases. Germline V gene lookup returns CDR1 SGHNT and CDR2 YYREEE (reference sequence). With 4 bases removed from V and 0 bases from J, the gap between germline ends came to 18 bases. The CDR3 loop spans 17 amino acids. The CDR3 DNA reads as TGTGCCAGCAGCGCGACTATTCTCCTCACTAGCACAGATACGCAGTATTTT. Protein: CASSATILLTSTDTQYF.

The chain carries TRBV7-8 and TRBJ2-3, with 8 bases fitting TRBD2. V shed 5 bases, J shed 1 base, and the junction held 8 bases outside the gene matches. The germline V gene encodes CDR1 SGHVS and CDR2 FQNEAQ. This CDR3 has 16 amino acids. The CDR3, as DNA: TGTGCCAGCAGCCCCCGGCGAGCGGGAGGCACAGATACGCAGTATTTT. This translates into CASSPRRAGGTDTQYF.

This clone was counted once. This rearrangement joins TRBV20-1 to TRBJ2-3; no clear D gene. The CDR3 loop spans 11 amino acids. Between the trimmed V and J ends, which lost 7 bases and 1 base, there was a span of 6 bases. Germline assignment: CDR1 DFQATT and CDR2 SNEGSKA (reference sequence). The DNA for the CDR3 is TGCAGTGGTTCCGGCACAGATACGCAGTATTTT. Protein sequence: CSGSGTDTQYF.

Here the CDR3 reads CASSSTRAREQFF. The CDR3 nucleotides are TGTGCCAGCAGTTCCACCAGGGCCCGGGAGCAGTTCTTC. The rearrangement joins TRBV6-6 to TRBJ2-1; a weak D match, TRBD1 (5 bases). This CDR3 is 13 amino acids long. Germline loops: CDR1 MNHNY, CDR2 SVGAGI (reference sequence). Trimming left V 4 bases short and J 10 bases short, with 14 bases between.

The CDR3 is CASSELGQGGDGYTF. The CDR3 nucleotides read TGTGCCAGCAGTGAATTAGGACAGGGCGGTGATGGCTACACCTTC. This chain joins TRBV2 and TRBJ1-2; 8 positions agree with TRBD1. V lost 2 bases to trimming and J lost 6 bases; unmatched junction nucleotides: 8. Germline CDR1 and CDR2: SNHLY and FYNNEI. CDR3 length equals 15 residues.

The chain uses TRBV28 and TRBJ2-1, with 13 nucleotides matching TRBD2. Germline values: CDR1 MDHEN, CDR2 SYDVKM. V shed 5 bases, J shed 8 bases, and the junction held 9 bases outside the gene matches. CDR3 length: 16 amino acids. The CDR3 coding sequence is TGTGCCAGCAGTCCGAACGGACTAGCGGGAGTGGATGAGCAGTTCTTC. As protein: CASSPNGLAGVDEQFF.

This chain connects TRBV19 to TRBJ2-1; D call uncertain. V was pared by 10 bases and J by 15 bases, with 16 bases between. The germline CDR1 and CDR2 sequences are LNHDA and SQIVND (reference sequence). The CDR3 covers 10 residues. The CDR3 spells CAKMTGSVFF. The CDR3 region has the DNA TGTGCCAAGATGACGGGTTCTGTGTTCTTC.

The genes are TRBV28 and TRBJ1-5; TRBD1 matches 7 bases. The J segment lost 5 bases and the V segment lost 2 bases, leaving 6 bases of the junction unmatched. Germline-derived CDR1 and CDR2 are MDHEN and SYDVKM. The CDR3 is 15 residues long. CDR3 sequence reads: CASSLRGGRDQPQHF. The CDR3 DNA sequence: TGTGCCAGCAGTTTAAGAGGGGGCAGGGATCAGCCCCAGCATTTT.

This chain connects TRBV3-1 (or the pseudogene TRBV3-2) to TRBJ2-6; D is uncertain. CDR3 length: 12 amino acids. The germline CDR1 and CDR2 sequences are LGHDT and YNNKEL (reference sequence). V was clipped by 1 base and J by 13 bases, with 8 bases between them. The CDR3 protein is CASSQVAWVLTF. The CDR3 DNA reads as TGTGCCAGCAGCCAAGTGGCCTGGGTCCTGACTTTC.

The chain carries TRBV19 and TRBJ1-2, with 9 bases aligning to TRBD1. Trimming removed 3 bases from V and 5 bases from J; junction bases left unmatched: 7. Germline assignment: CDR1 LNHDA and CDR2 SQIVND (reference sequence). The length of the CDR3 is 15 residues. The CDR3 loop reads CASSIAGTGIYGYTF. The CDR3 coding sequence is TGTGCCAGTAGTATTGCCGGGACAGGGATATATGGCTACACCTTC.

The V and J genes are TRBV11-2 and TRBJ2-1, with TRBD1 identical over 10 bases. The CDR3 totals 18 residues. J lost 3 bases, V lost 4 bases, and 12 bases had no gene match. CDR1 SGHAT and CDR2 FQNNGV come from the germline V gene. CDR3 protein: CASSSIRDRGLSYNEQFF. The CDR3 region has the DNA TGTGCCAGCAGCTCAATACGGGACAGGGGACTGAGCTACAATGAGCAGTTCTTC.

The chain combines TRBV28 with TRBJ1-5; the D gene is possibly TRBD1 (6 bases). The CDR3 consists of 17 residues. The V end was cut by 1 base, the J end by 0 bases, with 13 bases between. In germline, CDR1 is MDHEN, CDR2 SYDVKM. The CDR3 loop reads CASSLSTGFYSNQPQHF. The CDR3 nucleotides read TGTGCCAGCAGTTTATCCACAGGGTTCTATAGCAATCAGCCCCAGCATTTT.

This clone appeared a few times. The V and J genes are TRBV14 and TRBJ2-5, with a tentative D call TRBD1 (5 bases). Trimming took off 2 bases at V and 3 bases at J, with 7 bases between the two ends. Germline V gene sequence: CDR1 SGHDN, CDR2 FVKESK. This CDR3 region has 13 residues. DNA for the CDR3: TGTGCCAGCAGCCAAATCAGGGAAGAGACCCAGTACTTC. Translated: CASSQIREETQYF.

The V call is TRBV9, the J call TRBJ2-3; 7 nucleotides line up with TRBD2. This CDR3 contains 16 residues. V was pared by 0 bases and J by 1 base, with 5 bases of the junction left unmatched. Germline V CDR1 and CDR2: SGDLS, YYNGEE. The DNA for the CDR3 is TGTGCCAGCAGCGTAGTTGAGCGGGATGGCACAGATACGCAGTATTTT. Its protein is CASSVVERDGTDTQYF.

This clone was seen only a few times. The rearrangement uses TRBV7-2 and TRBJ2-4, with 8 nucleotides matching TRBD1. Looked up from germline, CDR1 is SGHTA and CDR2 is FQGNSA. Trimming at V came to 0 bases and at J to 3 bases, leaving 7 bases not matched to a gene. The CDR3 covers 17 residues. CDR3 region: CASSLASTGGSKNIQYF. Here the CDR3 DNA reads TGTGCCAGCAGCTTAGCTTCCACAGGGGGGAGCAAAAACATTCAGTACTTC. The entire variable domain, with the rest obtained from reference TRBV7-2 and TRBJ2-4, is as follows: GAGVSQSPSNKVTEKGKDVELRCDPISGHTALYWYRQSLGQGLEFLIYFQGNSAPDKSGLPSDRFSAERTGGSVSTLTIQRTQQEDSAVYLCASSLASTGGSKNIQYFGAGTRLSVL.

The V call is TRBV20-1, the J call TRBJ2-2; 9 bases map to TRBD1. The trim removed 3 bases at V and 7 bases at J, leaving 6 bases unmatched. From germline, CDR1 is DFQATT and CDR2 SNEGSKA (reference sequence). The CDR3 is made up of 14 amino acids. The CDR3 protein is CSASPGQGHGELFF. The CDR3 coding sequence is TGCAGTGCTAGTCCGGGACAGGGTCACGGGGAGCTGTTTTTT.

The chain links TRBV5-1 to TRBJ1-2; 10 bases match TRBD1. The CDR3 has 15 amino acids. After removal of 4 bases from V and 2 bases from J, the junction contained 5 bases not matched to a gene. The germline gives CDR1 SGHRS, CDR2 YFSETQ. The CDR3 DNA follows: TGCGCCAGCAGCGACCGGGACAGGGGCAACTATGGCTACACCTTC. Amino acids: CASSDRDRGNYGYTF.

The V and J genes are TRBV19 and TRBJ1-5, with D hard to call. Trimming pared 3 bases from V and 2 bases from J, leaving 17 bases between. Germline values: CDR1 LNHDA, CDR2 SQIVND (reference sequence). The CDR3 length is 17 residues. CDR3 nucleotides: TGTGCCAGTAGTATTTGGGCCGGGGATATAGGCAATCAGCCCCAGCATTTT. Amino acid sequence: CASSIWAGDIGNQPQHF.

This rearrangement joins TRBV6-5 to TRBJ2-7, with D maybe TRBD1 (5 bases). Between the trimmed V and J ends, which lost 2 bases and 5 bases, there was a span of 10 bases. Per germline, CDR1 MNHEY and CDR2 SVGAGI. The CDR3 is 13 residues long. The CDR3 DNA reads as TGTGCCAGCAGTTACCCCGCCAGGGACGAGCAGTACTTC. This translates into CASSYPARDEQYF.

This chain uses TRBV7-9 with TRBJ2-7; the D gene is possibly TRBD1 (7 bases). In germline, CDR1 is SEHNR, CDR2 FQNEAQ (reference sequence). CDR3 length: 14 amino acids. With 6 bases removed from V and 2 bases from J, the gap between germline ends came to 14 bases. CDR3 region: CASRSTGEAYEQYF. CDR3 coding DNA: TGTGCCAGCAGATCTACAGGGGAGGCCTACGAGCAGTACTTC.

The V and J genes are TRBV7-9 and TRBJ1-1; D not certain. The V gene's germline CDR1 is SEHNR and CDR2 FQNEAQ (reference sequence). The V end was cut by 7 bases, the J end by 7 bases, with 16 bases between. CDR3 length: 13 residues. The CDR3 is CASTESVPFEAFF. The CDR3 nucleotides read TGTGCCAGCACCGAAAGCGTCCCTTTTGAAGCTTTCTTT.

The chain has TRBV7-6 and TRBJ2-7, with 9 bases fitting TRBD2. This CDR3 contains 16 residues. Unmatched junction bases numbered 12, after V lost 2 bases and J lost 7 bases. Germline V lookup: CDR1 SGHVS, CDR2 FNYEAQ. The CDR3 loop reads CASSLLDSGSVREQYF. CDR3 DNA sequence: TGTGCCAGCAGCTTATTGGATAGCGGGAGTGTCAGGGAGCAGTACTTC. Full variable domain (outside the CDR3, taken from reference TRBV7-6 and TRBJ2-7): GAGVSQSPRYKVTKRGQDVALRCDPISGHVSLYWYRQALGQGPEFLTYFNYEAQQDKSGLPNDRFSAERPEGSISTLTIQRTEQRDSAMYRCASSLLDSGSVREQYFGPGTRLTVT.

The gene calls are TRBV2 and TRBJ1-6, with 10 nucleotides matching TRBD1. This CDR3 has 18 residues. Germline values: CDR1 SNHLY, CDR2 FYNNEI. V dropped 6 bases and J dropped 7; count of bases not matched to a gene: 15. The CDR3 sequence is CASRGATGGVRTNSPLHF. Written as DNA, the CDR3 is TGTGCCAGCAGGGGGGCGACAGGGGGCGTTAGAACGAATTCACCCCTCCACTTT.

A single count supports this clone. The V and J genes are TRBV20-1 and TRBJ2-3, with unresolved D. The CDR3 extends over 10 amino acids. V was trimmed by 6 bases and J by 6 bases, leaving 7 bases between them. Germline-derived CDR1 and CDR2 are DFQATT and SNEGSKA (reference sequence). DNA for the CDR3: TGCAGTGCCACGAGGGATACGCAGTATTTT. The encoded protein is CSATRDTQYF.

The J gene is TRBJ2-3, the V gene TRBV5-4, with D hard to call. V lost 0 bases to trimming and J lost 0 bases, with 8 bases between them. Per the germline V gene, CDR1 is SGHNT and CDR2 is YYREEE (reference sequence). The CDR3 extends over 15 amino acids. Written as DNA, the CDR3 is TGTGCCAGCAGCTTGGCGCTCGGGAGCACAGATACGCAGTATTTT. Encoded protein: CASSLALGSTDTQYF.